This T cell receptor beta chain derives from a study of technical replicates of blood from a handful of donors. Clones were read by immunoSEQ multiplex PCR, and TCRdb kept only the in-frame ones, dropping some. The sample shows some 77,000 clones, approximately 96% of them seen only once. This TCR came from a human donor in good health. The sequencing sample was made of T cells isolated from PBMCs.

In DNA, the CDR3 is TGCGCCAGCAGCTTGCTACGAGGCCCGGCGGGCACTGAAGCTTTCTTT. Translation gives CASSLLRGPAGTEAFF. The V call is TRBV5-1, the J call TRBJ1-1; D unresolved. Germline-derived CDR1 and CDR2 are SGHRS and YFSETQ. V was cut by 1 base and J by 4 bases, with 17 bases left in between. This CDR3 spans 16 amino acids.